This T cell receptor (beta chain) originates from a study of T cells in localized non-small cell lung cancer. Generated by immunoSEQ multiplex PCR, the TCRdb table keeps only in-frame clones and is missing some. The sample gives 78,000 or so clones, just under 85% of which show up once; under 3.5% is in the top ten. The ends lost 3 bases at V and 7 bases at J; junction bases unmatched: 1. Germline assignment: CDR1 SEHNR and CDR2 FQNEAQ (reference sequence). CDR3 length: 15 amino acids. Concerning this clone itself: Its specificity is unknown.

Study-wide results and limits: Sequencing covered just one tumor region, so heterogeneity cannot be ruled out. Adjacent lung was found to contain a median approximately 52 of the top 100 tumor clones.

The clonotype was recovered from a man aged 40-75 years with stage I lung adenocarcinoma. The material was peripheral blood, obtained before any cancer treatment. The chain links TRBV7-9 to TRBJ2-1; 15 bases are a match to TRBD2. The CDR3 DNA is TGTGCCAGCAGCTTCGGGACTAGCGGGAGGAATGAGCAGTTCTTC. It codes for CASSFGTSGRNEQFF.